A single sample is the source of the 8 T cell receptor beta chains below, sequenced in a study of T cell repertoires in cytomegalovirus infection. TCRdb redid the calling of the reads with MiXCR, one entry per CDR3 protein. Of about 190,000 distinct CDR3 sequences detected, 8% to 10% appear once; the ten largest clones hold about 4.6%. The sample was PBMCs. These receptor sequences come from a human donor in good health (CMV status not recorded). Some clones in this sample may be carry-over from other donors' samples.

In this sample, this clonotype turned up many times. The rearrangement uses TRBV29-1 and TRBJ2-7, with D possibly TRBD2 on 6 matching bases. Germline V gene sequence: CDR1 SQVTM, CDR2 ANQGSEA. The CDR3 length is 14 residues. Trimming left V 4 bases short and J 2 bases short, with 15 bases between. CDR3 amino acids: CSVVGTESTYEQYF. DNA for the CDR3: TGCAGCGTTGTAGGGACTGAAAGTACCTACGAGCAGTACTTC.

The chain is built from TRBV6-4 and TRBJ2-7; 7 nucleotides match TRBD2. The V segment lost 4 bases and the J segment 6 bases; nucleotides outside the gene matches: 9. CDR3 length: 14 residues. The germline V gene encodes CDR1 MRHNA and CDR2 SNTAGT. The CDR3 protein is CASSVRGGNSEQYV. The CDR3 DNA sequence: TGTGCCAGCAGTGTCCGCGGGGGTAACAGCGAGCAGTACGTC.

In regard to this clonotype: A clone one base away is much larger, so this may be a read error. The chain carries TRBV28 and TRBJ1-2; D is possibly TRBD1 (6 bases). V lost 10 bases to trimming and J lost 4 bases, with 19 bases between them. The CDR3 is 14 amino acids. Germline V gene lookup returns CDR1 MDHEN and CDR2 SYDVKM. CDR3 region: CANTKGRGSYGYTF. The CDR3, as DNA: TGTGCCAACACCAAGGGCAGGGGCAGCTATGGCTACACCTTC.

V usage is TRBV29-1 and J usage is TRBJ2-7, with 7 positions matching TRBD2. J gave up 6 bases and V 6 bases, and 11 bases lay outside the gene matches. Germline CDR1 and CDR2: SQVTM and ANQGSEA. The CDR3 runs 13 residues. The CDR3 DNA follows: TGCAGCGTCATGACTAGCTTGGGGGGCGAGCAGTACTTC. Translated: CSVMTSLGGEQYF.

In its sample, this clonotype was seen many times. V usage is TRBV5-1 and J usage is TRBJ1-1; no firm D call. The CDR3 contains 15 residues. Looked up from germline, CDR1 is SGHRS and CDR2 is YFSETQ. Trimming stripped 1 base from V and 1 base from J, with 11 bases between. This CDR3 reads CASSLSVARNTEAFF. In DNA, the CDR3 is TGCGCCAGCAGCTTGAGTGTGGCGCGGAACACTGAAGCTTTCTTT.

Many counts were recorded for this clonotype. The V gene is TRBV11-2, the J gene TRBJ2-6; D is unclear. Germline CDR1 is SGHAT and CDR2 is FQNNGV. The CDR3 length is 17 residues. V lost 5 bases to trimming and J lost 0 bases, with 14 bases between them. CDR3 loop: CASSPRTLSSGANVLTF. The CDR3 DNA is TGTGCCAGCAGCCCCCGGACGTTGAGCTCTGGGGCCAACGTCCTGACTTTC.

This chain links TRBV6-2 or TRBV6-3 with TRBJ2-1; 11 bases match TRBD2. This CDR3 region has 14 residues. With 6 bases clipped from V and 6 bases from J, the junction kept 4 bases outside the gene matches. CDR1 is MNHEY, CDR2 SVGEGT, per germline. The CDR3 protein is CASSRSGGANEQFF. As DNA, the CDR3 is TGTGCCAGCAGCCGTAGCGGGGGGGCCAATGAGCAGTTCTTC.

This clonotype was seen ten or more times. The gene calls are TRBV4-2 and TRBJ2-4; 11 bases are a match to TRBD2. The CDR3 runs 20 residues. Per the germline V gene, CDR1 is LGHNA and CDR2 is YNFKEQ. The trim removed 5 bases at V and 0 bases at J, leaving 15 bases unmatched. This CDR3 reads CASSGIGGSGRDLAKNIQYF. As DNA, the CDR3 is TGTGCCAGCAGCGGAATAGGTGGTAGCGGGAGGGACTTAGCCAAAAACATTCAGTACTTC.